One and the same sample provided the 3 T cell receptor beta chains below, sequenced in a study of T cells in Graves' hyperthyroidism and ophthalmopathy. RNA transcripts yielded amplified TCR beta CDR3 regions. Researchers ran a first-round RT-PCR on the TCR CDR3 using the HTBI primer set. TCRdb reprocessed the multiplex PCR reads via MiXCR and lists one record per CDR3 protein. The sample includes roughly 250,000 distinct CDR3 sequences, roughly 22% seen only once; the top ten take roughly 60%. The sample consisted of blood. These receptors were collected from a man aged 30-40 years with Graves' ophthalmopathy.

This clonotype was picked up a small number of times. The chain combines TRBV6-2 or TRBV6-3 with TRBJ1-1; tentatively, D is TRBD1 (6 bases). V lost 8 bases to trimming and J lost 6 bases, with 13 bases between them. The CDR3 is made up of 12 amino acids. CDR1 is MNHEY, CDR2 SVGEGT, per germline. The CDR3 sequence is CASGLNRAEAFF. The CDR3 region has the DNA TGTGCCAGCGGGCTAAACAGGGCTGAAGCTTTCTTT.

The chain is built from TRBV20-1 and TRBJ2-1; D is ambiguous. The CDR3 contains 10 residues. V was trimmed by 3 bases and J by 5 bases, leaving 2 bases between them. Germline assignment: CDR1 DFQATT and CDR2 SNEGSKA (reference sequence). The CDR3: CSASNNEQFF. The CDR3 DNA sequence: TGCAGTGCTAGCAACAATGAGCAGTTCTTC.

V usage is TRBV28 and J usage is TRBJ2-7; 7 bases are shared with TRBD1. CDR1 is MDHEN, CDR2 SYDVKM, per germline. The CDR3 is 14 residues long. The V gene end was trimmed by 6 bases and the J gene end by 3 bases; junction bases not matched to a gene: 8. This CDR3 is CASRTPGQNYEQYF. CDR3 DNA sequence: TGTGCCAGCAGAACCCCGGGACAGAACTACGAGCAGTACTTC.